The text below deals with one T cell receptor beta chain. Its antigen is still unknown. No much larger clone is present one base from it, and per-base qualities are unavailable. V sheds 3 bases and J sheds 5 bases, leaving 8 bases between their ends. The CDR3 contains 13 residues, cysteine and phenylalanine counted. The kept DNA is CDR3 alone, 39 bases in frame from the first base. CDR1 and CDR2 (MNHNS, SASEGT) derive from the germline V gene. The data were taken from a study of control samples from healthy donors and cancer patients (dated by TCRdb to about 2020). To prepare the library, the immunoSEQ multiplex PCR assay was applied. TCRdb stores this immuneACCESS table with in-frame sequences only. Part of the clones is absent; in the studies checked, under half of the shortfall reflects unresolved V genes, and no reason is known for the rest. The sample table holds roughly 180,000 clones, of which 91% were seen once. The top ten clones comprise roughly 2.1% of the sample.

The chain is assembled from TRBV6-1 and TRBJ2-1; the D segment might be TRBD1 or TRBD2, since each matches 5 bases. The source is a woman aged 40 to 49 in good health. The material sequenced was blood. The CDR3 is CASSDGTDNEQFF. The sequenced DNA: TGTGCCAGCAGTGACGGGACGGACAATGAGCAGTTCTTC.